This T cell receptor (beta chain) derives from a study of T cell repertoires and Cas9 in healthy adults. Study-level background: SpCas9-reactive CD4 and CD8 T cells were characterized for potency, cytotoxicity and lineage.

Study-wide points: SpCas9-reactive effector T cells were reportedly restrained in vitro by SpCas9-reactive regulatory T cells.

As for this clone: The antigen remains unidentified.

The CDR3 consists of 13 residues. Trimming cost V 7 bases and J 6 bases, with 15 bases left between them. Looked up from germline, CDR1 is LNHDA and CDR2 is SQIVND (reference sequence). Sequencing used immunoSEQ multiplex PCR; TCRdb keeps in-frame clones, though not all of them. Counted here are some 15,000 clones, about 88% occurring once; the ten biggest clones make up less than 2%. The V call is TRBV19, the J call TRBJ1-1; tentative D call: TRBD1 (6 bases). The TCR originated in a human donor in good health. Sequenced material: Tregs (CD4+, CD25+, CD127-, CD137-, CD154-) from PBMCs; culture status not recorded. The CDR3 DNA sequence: TGTGCCAGTACTGGACAGCCGGGGGCTGAAGCTTTCTTT. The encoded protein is CASTGQPGAEAFF.